This T cell receptor beta chain was recorded in a study of T cell responses to AZD1222 COVID-19 vaccine. Study outcomes and limitations: White British ancestry dominated among donors, who included more females, and clonal diversity was possibly underestimated.

A note on this clone: Its antigen is still unknown.

The table came from immunoSEQ multiplex PCR; TCRdb's copy has only in-frame clones and leaves some out. The sample lists more than 25,000 clones; roughly 89% were seen once. Germline lookup yields CDR1 ENHRY and CDR2 SYGVKD. V lost 1 base, J lost 5 bases, and 14 bases lay in between. This CDR3 comprises 15 residues. The chain couples TRBV10-3 to TRBJ1-2; no firm D call. The clonotype comes from an adult in good health. Source: peripheral blood, taken on day 0 of AZD1222 vaccination. The CDR3 loop is CAISEYAGPEYGYTF. For the CDR3, the DNA is TGTGCCATCAGTGAGTACGCAGGTCCTGAGTATGGCTACACCTTC.